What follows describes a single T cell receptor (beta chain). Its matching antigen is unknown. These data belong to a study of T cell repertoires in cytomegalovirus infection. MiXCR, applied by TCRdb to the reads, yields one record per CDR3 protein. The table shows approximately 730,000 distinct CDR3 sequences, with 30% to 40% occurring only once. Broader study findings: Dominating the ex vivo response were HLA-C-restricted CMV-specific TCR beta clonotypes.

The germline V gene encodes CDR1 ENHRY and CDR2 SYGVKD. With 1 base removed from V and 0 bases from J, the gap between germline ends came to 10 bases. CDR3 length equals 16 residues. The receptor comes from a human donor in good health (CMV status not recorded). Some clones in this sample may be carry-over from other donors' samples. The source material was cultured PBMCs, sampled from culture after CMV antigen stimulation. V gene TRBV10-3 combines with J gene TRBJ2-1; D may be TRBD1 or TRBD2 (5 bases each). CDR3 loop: CAISELGRSSYNEQFF. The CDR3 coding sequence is TGTGCCATCAGTGAGTTGGGACGGAGCTCCTACAATGAGCAGTTCTTC.